This T cell receptor beta chain was sequenced during a study of CD8 T cells in Susac syndrome (dated by TCRdb to about 2019). Study-level background: Of the Susac syndrome patients who were sequenced, over five had clinically active disease and roughly 8 were in clinical remission. The study used repertoire sequencing to test whether antigen drove CD8+ T cell activation and differentiation in Susac syndrome. Susac syndrome patients were therapy-naive, on corticosteroids (some also receiving IVIg), or on IVIg alone at blood withdrawal. Findings and caveats that apply to the study as a whole: The number of individuals in the TCR sequencing and HLA analysis was acknowledged as relatively small. In patients with Susac syndrome, the CD4+ T cell repertoire showed no detectable clonal expansion.

Peripheral blood CD8+ and CD4+ T cells from healthy donors, Susac syndrome patients and multiple sclerosis patients were profiled by high-throughput TCR beta sequencing. The Susac syndrome patients fulfilled recently defined diagnostic criteria for either definite or probable disease. Bulk CD8+ and CD4+ T cells were purified by magnetic negative isolation, whereas CD8+ TEMRA cells were enriched by FACS. Blood was drawn into EDTA tubes, processed within 24 hours, and PBMCs were isolated by density gradient centrifugation. PBMCs destined for TCR sequencing were cryopreserved in liquid nitrogen and later thawed in a 37 °C water bath. The sorted or isolated CD4+, CD8+ and CD8+ TEMRA cells reached a purity of at least 90%. As for this clonotype: Its target antigen remains unknown. The sample holds no much larger clone one base away, and base qualities are not on file.

Trimmed from V: 0 bases; trimmed from J: 4 bases; junction bases lacking a gene match: 7. The CDR3 sequence holds 17 residues, the cysteine and phenylalanine included. Left in the record is the CDR3 DNA by itself, 51 bases read in frame from the first base. CDR1 and CDR2, per the germline V gene, are MNHEY and SVGAGI. RNA was extracted with the RNeasy kit and roughly 0.5 to 1 ug was reverse transcribed using random hexamers. The immunoSEQ multiplex PCR assay, which covers 54 Vbeta and 13 Jbeta segments, was used to amplify TCR beta CDR3 regions. Bias from PCR amplification was corrected by using a synthetic template baseline for primer optimization and for computational correction. The published analysis was carried out like this. Reads were annotated to V, D and J genes per IMGT and analyzed with immunoSEQ Analyzer, keeping only productive sequences. Clonality was calculated as one minus the Shannon entropy normalized by log2 of the number of productive unique sequences. For each patient and control, public and private clones were evaluated among the 100 most prevalent clones. A clone was defined as Susac-specific if it was absent from the healthy and MS cohorts, from approximately 980 published viral clones and from other ImmuneACCESS disease sequences. In-frame beta chains were kept once TCRdb had trimmed the public reads at Q25 with fastp and called clones with MiXCR. Records with the same CDR3 protein are collapsed into one entry carrying the most frequent genes and DNA. The V and J calls follow TCRdb's processing rather than the paper's. The sample records roughly 200,000 distinct CDR3 sequences, roughly 94% of which are singletons. 0.12% of the sample is held by the ten biggest clonotypes.

Sequencing used CD4+ T cells from PBMCs. The chain links TRBV6-5 with TRBJ2-5, and TRBD2 aligns with 11 junction nucleotides. This TCR was recovered from a human donor with Susac syndrome. The CDR3 region: CASSYSSSGGATETQYF. The nucleotides are TGTGCCAGCAGTTACTCGAGTAGCGGGGGGGCTACAGAGACCCAGTACTTC.